This T cell receptor beta chain was observed in a study of metastatic and nonmetastatic thyroid tumors. Turning to the study itself: The study looked at repertoires side by side in blood and in tumor or nodule tissue from malignant and benign thyroid patients. Findings and limits, study-wide: The reported finding was significantly higher TCR beta diversity in malignant thyroid tumors relative to benign nodules, in blood and tumor.

The germline gives CDR1 SNHLY, CDR2 FYNNEI. The CDR3 has 15 residues. Trimming removed 4 bases from V and 2 bases from J, with 14 bases in between. No patient received treatment before thyroid surgery. Under the authors' procedure: Across clinicopathological groups, CDR3 differences served as the basis for building a distant-metastasis classifier for papillary thyroid cancer. MiXCR re-clonotyped the PCR reads for TCRdb. The V and J calls and clone size come from TCRdb's table, not from the authors' own analysis. This table has roughly 59,000 clones, 16% appearing once. This clone came up many times. Its matching antigen is unknown.

The chain uses TRBV2 and TRBJ2-5, with D possibly called TRBD1 or TRBD2 (5 bases each). The sequencing sample was made of blood. The sequence was obtained from a male donor with papillary thyroid cancer or a benign thyroid nodule (not recorded which). Some clones in this sample may be carry-over from other donors' samples. CDR3 nucleotides: TGTGCCAGCAGTGTCCTAGGTGGGGGACAAGAGACCCAGTACTTC. The encoded protein is CASSVLGGGQETQYF. Full variable domain (outside the CDR3, taken from reference TRBV2 and TRBJ2-5): EPEVTQTPSHQVTQMGQEVILRCVPISNHLYFYWYRQILGQKVEFLVSFYNNEISEKSEIFDDQFSVERPDGSNFTLKIRSTKLEDSAMYFCASSVLGGGQETQYFGPGTRLLVL.